These 14 T cell receptor beta chains originate from one sample sequenced in a study of blood T cell repertoires in COVID-19. Only in-frame clones appear in the TCRdb table, and some are missing; sequencing was by immunoSEQ multiplex PCR. The repertoire holds about 50,000 clones, roughly 88% seen once, with approximately 7.1% in the top ten. The sample consisted of peripheral blood. The receptors stem from a human donor in a cohort sampled during active COVID-19.

This rearrangement joins TRBV4-3 to TRBJ2-1; TRBD2 agrees at 14 bases. The CDR3 is 16 residues long. Germline V gene sequence: CDR1 LGHNA, CDR2 YSLEER. With 3 bases clipped from V and 8 bases from J, the junction kept 6 bases outside the gene matches. The CDR3 region has the DNA TGCGCCAGCAGCCACCCGACTAGCGGGAGGGCCGATGAGCAGTTCTTC. Encoded protein: CASSHPTSGRADEQFF.

The chain is built from TRBV5-1 and TRBJ2-2; the D gene is possibly TRBD2 (7 bases). This CDR3 comprises 15 residues. The germline V and J ends were trimmed by 0 bases and 5 bases, with 11 bases remaining between them. From germline, CDR1 is SGHRS and CDR2 YFSETQ. CDR3 in amino acids: CASSLEGEGTGELFF. For the CDR3, the DNA is TGCGCCAGCAGCTTGGAGGGGGAGGGGACCGGGGAGCTGTTTTTT.

The V gene is TRBV9, the J gene TRBJ2-5, with TRBD2 matching 14 bases. J was trimmed by 8 bases and V by 4 bases; bases with no gene match: 4. CDR3 size: 14 residues. Germline V gene sequence: CDR1 SGDLS, CDR2 YYNGEE. As DNA, the CDR3 is TGTGCCAGCAGCCGGACTAGCGGGAGGTCAACCCAGTACTTC. Translation: CASSRTSGRSTQYF.

The chain links TRBV9 to TRBJ2-3, with D perhaps matching TRBD1 (5 bases). The germline V gene encodes CDR1 SGDLS and CDR2 YYNGEE. The germline V and J ends were trimmed by 2 bases and 5 bases, with 9 bases remaining between them. The CDR3 is made up of 13 amino acids. The CDR3 is CASSVGPRDTQYF. The CDR3 nucleotides are TGTGCCAGCAGCGTGGGGCCCAGAGATACGCAGTATTTT.

The chain has TRBV4-2 and TRBJ2-7; D is unclear. Germline CDR1 reads LGHNA; CDR2 reads YNFKEQ. The CDR3 extends over 13 amino acids. V was clipped by 6 bases and J by 3 bases, with 12 bases between them. CDR3 sequence (DNA): TGTGCCAGCAGTTTTAGCACTAACTACGAGCAGTACTTC. As protein: CASSFSTNYEQYF.

This chain connects TRBV14 to TRBJ1-2, with D possibly matching TRBD1 (5 bases). Deletions cut 1 base from V and 7 bases from J, with 19 bases between. The CDR3 extends over 16 amino acids. Germline V gives CDR1 SGHDN, CDR2 FVKESK. Here the CDR3 DNA reads TGTGCCAGCAGCCAAGCATCGGAAACGACAAGGGGTGGCTACACCTTC. Amino acids: CASSQASETTRGGYTF.

The chain has TRBV6-5 and TRBJ2-1; the D gene is possibly TRBD2 (5 bases). Germline CDR1 and CDR2: MNHEY and SVGAGI. With 7 bases removed from V and 2 bases from J, the gap between germline ends came to 9 bases. The CDR3 is made up of 13 amino acids. Here the CDR3 reads CASKQRTYNEQFF. The CDR3 DNA reads TGTGCCAGCAAGCAGCGGACCTACAATGAGCAGTTCTTC.

This chain connects TRBV19 to TRBJ2-5, with D tentatively TRBD1 (6 bases). CDR1 and CDR2 (germline): LNHDA, SQIVND (reference sequence). The CDR3 totals 16 residues. V lost 3 bases to trimming and J lost 1 base, with 15 bases between them. CDR3 loop: CASSISAQGAQETQYF. DNA for the CDR3: TGTGCCAGTAGTATTTCCGCACAGGGTGCCCAAGAGACCCAGTACTTC. Together with reference TRBV19 and TRBJ2-5, the CDR3 gives the full variable domain: DGGITQSPKYLFRKEGQNVTLSCEQNLNHDAMYWYRQDPGQGLRLIYYSQIVNDFQKGDIAEGYSVSREKKESFPLTVTSAQKNPTAFYLCASSISAQGAQETQYFGPGTRLLVL.

V and J are TRBV29-1 and TRBJ1-5, with TRBD1 as a possible D gene (5 bases). V was clipped by 4 bases and J by 0 bases, with 16 bases between them. This CDR3 has 16 amino acids. Per germline, CDR1 SQVTM and CDR2 ANQGSEA. The CDR3 sequence is CSVGFGQRGSNQPQHF. The DNA for the CDR3 is TGCAGCGTTGGGTTCGGCCAAAGGGGTAGCAATCAGCCCCAGCATTTT.

Here the CDR3 DNA reads TGTGCCAGCAGTTACTCGACGTATTGGGGGGACTCCTACGAGCAGTACTTC. This translates into CASSYSTYWGDSYEQYF. V gene TRBV6-2 or TRBV6-3 combines with J gene TRBJ2-7; weak D call: TRBD2 (6 bases). The germline V gene encodes CDR1 MNHEY and CDR2 SVGEGT. The CDR3 has 17 amino acids. V was clipped by 0 bases and J by 0 bases, with 15 bases between them.

The genes are TRBV9 and TRBJ2-1; D call uncertain. The CDR3 has 11 residues. Per germline, CDR1 SGDLS and CDR2 YYNGEE. Trimming pared 3 bases from V and 5 bases from J, leaving 3 bases between. DNA for the CDR3: TGTGCCAGCAGCGCTGACAATGAGCAGTTCTTC. This sequence encodes CASSADNEQFF.

The chain is built from TRBV30 and TRBJ1-1; no clear D gene. This CDR3 region has 14 residues. Germline lookup yields CDR1 GTSNPN and CDR2 SVGIG (reference sequence). V lost 2 bases and J 7 bases, leaving 17 bases between the germline ends. CDR3 nucleotide sequence: TGTGCCTGGAGTCGTTTAAGAGCCAGAGGTGAAGCTTTCTTT. The encoded protein is CAWSRLRARGEAFF.

V gene TRBV12-3 or TRBV12-4 combines with J gene TRBJ1-2; TRBD1 aligns across 8 bases. The ends lost 4 bases at V and 6 bases at J; junction bases unmatched: 4. The CDR3 is 13 residues long. The CDR3 DNA reads as TGTGCCAGCAGTTACAGGGGGGCGGATGGCTACACCTTC. It encodes CASSYRGADGYTF.

The CDR3 loop reads CATIWGILAGEIVDEQFF. DNA for the CDR3: TGTGCCACCATCTGGGGAATACTAGCGGGAGAGATTGTGGATGAGCAGTTCTTC. The J gene is TRBJ2-1, the V gene TRBV2, with 11 positions matching TRBD2. Germline V gene sequence: CDR1 SNHLY, CDR2 FYNNEI. After removal of 10 bases from V and 8 bases from J, the junction contained 22 bases not matched to a gene. This CDR3 has 18 residues. The full variable domain, with the rest looked up from reference TRBV2 and TRBJ2-1, is EPEVTQTPSHQVTQMGQEVILRCVPISNHLYFYWYRQILGQKVEFLVSFYNNEISEKSEIFDDQFSVERPDGSNFTLKIRSTKLEDSAMYFCATIWGILAGEIVDEQFFGPGTRLTVL.